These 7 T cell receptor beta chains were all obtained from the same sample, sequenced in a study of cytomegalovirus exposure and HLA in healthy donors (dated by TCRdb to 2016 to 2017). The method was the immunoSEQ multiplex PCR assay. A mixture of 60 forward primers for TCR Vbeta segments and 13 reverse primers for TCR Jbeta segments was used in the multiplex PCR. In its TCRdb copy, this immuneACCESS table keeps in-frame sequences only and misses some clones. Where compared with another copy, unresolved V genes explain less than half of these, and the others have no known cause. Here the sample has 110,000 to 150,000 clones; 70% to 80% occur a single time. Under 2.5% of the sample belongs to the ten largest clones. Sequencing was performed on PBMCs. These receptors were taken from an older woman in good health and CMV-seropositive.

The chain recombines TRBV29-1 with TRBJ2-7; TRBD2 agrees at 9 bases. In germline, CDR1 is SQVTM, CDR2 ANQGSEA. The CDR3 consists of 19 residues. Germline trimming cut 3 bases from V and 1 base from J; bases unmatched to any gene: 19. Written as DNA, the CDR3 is TGCAGCGTTGACCGTTACGCTACTAGCGGGCCCAGACCATCCTACGAGCAGTACTTC. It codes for CSVDRYATSGPRPSYEQYF.

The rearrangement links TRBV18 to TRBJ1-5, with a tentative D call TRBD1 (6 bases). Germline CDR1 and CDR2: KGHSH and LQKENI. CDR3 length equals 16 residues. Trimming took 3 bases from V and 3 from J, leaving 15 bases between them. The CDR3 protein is CASSPTGRVDNQPQHF. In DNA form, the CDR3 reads TGTGCCAGCTCACCCACAGGGAGGGTGGACAATCAGCCCCAGCATTTT.

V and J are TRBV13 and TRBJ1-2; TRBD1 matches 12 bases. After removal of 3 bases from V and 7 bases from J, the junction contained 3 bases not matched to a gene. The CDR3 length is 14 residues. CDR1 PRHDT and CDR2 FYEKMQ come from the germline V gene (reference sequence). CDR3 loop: CASSLGQGAVGYTF. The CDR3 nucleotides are TGTGCCAGCAGCTTGGGACAGGGGGCTGTTGGCTACACCTTC.

CDR3 sequence: CASSPQTLGTDTQYF. In DNA, the CDR3 is TGTGCCAGCAGCCCCCAGACACTTGGCACAGATACGCAGTATTTT. The rearrangement uses TRBV9 and TRBJ2-3; D gene unclear. CDR1 and CDR2 (germline): SGDLS, YYNGEE. The CDR3 loop spans 15 amino acids. The V end was cut by 4 bases, the J end by 1 base, with 13 bases between.

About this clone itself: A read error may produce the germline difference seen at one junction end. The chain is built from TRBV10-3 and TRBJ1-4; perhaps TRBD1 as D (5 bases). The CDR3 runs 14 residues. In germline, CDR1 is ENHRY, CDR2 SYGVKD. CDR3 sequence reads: CAISEGGAGEKRFF. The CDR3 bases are TGTGCCATCAGTGAGGGAGGGGCAGGTGAAAAACGGTTTTTT.

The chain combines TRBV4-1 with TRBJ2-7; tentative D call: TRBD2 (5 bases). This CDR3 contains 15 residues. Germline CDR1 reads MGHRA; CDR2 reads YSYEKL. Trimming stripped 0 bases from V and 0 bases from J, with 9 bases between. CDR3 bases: TGCGCCAGCAGCCAAGAACCAGCGGCCTCCTACGAGCAGTACTTC. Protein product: CASSQEPAASYEQYF.

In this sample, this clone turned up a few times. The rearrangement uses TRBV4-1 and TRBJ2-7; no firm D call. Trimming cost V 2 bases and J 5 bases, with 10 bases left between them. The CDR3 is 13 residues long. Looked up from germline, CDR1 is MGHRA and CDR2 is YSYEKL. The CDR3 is CASSQLARDEQYF. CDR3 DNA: TGCGCCAGCAGCCAACTGGCCCGGGACGAGCAGTACTTC.